The 30 T cell receptor beta chains listed next were all sequenced from one sample in a study of T cells expressing NK-cell markers. From its re-call of the 5' RACE reads, TCRdb lists each CDR3 protein once, without DNA. Its table lists over 150,000 distinct CDR3 sequences. Sequencing was performed on blood T cells: a sorted CD56 or NKG2C T cell subset, CD4+ or CD8+ T cells, or bulk PBMC T cells (not recorded which). Receptors originate from a woman in her forties or fifties in good health.

The genes are TRBV20-1 and TRBJ2-7; TCRdb designates TRBD2, a call that cannot be tested without DNA. Germline V gene sequence: CDR1 DFQATT, CDR2 SNEGSKA (reference sequence). CDR3 length equals 13 residues. The CDR3 region is CSARGTRSYEQYF.

CDR3 in amino acids: CASSSPGLGADTQYF. The genes are TRBV7-9 and TRBJ2-3; lacking DNA, the TRBD1 call made by TCRdb goes unchecked. The germline CDR1 and CDR2 sequences are SEHNR and FQNEAQ (reference sequence). The CDR3 has 15 amino acids.

The V and J genes are TRBV29-1 and TRBJ1-1; TCRdb selects TRBD1, and the lack of DNA leaves this call unchecked. The germline V gene has CDR1 SQVTM and CDR2 ANQGSEA. CDR3 length equals 14 residues. The CDR3 loop reads CSVDLNRGWTEAFF.

This chain uses TRBV29-1 with TRBJ1-2. From germline, CDR1 is SQVTM and CDR2 ANQGSEA. The CDR3 extends over 11 amino acids. The CDR3 is CSLNAEYGYTF.

The V and J genes are TRBV30 and TRBJ2-3; TCRdb's D call of TRBD2 is untestable without DNA. Germline V CDR1 and CDR2: GTSNPN, SVGIG (reference sequence). This CDR3 spans 15 amino acids. CDR3: CACTLERDETDTQYF. Full variable domain (outside the CDR3, taken from reference TRBV30 and TRBJ2-3): SQTIHQWPATLVQPVGSPLSLECTVEGTSNPNLYWYRQAAGRGLQLLFYSVGIGQISSEVPQNLSASRPQDRQFILSSKKLLLSDSGFYLCACTLERDETDTQYFGPGTRLTVL.

J is TRBJ1-1 and V is TRBV5-1; TCRdb selects TRBD1, and the lack of DNA leaves this call unchecked. The CDR3 consists of 17 residues. Germline V gene data show CDR1 as SGHRS and CDR2 as YFSETQ. CDR3 region: CASSLAGTGGVWTEAFF.

The rearrangement uses TRBV5-1 and TRBJ2-7; the TRBD2 assignment by TCRdb is unverifiable without DNA. CDR1 and CDR2 from the germline V gene are SGHRS and YFSETQ. The CDR3 spans 14 residues. This CDR3 reads CASSYSRGRDEQYF.

The chain's CDR3 is CASSQEGLAAIEEQFF. The chain uses TRBV4-1 and TRBJ2-1; TCRdb names TRBD2, which stays unverified in the absence of DNA. Per the germline V gene, CDR1 is MGHRA and CDR2 is YSYEKL. The CDR3 totals 16 residues.

The chain uses TRBV14 and TRBJ2-5; the TCRdb call, TRBD2, lacks DNA for checking. CDR1 is SGHDN and CDR2 is FVKESK in the germline V gene. There are 16 residues in the CDR3. The CDR3 region is CTSSQDALAGEETQYF.

This chain joins TRBV10-3 and TRBJ2-2; the D gene TCRdb calls, TRBD2, cannot be checked with no DNA. The CDR3 runs to 13 residues. The V gene's germline CDR1 is ENHRY and CDR2 SYGVKD. The chain's CDR3 is CATTALTDGELFF.

The chain has TRBV4-1 and TRBJ1-5; no DNA is available, so the TRBD1 call from TCRdb remains unchecked. CDR3 length: 15 amino acids. Germline V CDR1 and CDR2: MGHRA, YSYEKL. The chain's CDR3 is CASSQLPGENQPQHF.

V gene TRBV9 combines with J gene TRBJ2-2; TCRdb returns TRBD1, unconfirmable since there is no DNA. Germline V gene lookup returns CDR1 SGDLS and CDR2 YYNGEE. The CDR3 has 17 residues. CDR3 loop: CASSVGNPHPNTGELFF.

The chain uses TRBV27 and TRBJ1-1; TCRdb indicates TRBD1, and absent DNA this call remains unverified. This CDR3 has 15 amino acids. Germline V gene sequence: CDR1 MNHEY, CDR2 SMNVEV (reference sequence). CDR3 sequence: CASSQNRGPDTEAFF.

The chain recombines TRBV27 with TRBJ1-1; checking the TCRdb D call of TRBD1 is not possible without DNA. Germline V gene lookup returns CDR1 MNHEY and CDR2 SMNVEV (reference sequence). The CDR3 contains 12 residues. CDR3: CASSSGTVEAFF.

The chain carries TRBV20-1 and TRBJ1-1; TCRdb names TRBD1, which stays unverified in the absence of DNA. The CDR3 extends over 15 amino acids. Germline CDR1 reads DFQATT; CDR2 reads SNEGSKA (reference sequence). The CDR3 loop reads CSARDRDRANTEAFF.

The J gene is TRBJ1-5, the V gene TRBV7-8; TCRdb names TRBD1, which stays unverified in the absence of DNA. The CDR3 has 15 residues. Per germline, CDR1 SGHVS and CDR2 FQNEAQ. The CDR3 is CASSLGRQVNQPQHF. Together with reference TRBV7-8 and TRBJ1-5, the CDR3 gives the full variable domain: GAGVSQSPRYKVAKRGQDVALRCDPISGHVSLFWYQQALGQGPEFLTYFQNEAQLDKSGLPSDRFFAERPEGSVSTLKIQRTQQEDSAVYLCASSLGRQVNQPQHFGDGTRLSIL.

This sequence joins TRBV3-1 and TRBJ2-1; no DNA is available, so the TRBD2 call from TCRdb remains unchecked. CDR1 is LGHDT and CDR2 is YNNKEL in the germline V gene (reference sequence). This CDR3 spans 16 amino acids. CDR3: CASSPRFGGRADEQFF.

The chain couples TRBV2 to TRBJ2-2; there is no DNA to check the TCRdb D call of TRBD1. The CDR3 spans 14 residues. Germline V gene sequence: CDR1 SNHLY, CDR2 FYNNEI. CDR3 region: CASSARIYTGELFF.

The V gene is TRBV3-1, the J gene TRBJ2-1; TCRdb's D gene call, TRBD2, goes unchecked for lack of DNA. The CDR3 contains 20 residues. Looked up from germline, CDR1 is LGHDT and CDR2 is YNNKEL (reference sequence). CDR3 residues: CASSPRGSGRLAGPWGEQFF.

The rearrangement joins TRBV6-6 to TRBJ2-7; the TCRdb call, TRBD1, lacks DNA for checking. Germline assignment: CDR1 MNHNY and CDR2 SVGAGI (reference sequence). The CDR3 runs 13 residues. The CDR3 is CASSYFGGNEQYF.

The rearrangement uses TRBV7-2 and TRBJ2-3. Germline V gene lookup returns CDR1 SGHTA and CDR2 FQGNSA. The CDR3 is 13 residues long. The chain's CDR3 is CASSPETPDTQYF.

The rearrangement links TRBV20-1 to TRBJ2-1; TCRdb indicates TRBD1, and absent DNA this call remains unverified. CDR1 is DFQATT, CDR2 SNEGSKA, per germline (reference sequence). This CDR3 has 11 amino acids. CDR3 sequence reads: CSARPWNEQFF.

This chain uses TRBV4-1 with TRBJ2-2; as DNA is missing, the TRBD1 call by TCRdb cannot be tested. The CDR3 spans 19 residues. Germline values: CDR1 MGHRA, CDR2 YSYEKL. The CDR3 loop is CASSPTGGWNYGGTGELFF.

The V and J genes are TRBV18 and TRBJ2-2; TCRdb indicates TRBD2, and absent DNA this call remains unverified. The germline V gene encodes CDR1 KGHSH and CDR2 LQKENI. The CDR3 covers 14 residues. This CDR3 is CASSPGGDTGELFF.

The chain couples TRBV3-1 to TRBJ2-2. The CDR3 covers 16 residues. Germline-derived CDR1 and CDR2 are LGHDT and YNNKEL (reference sequence). CDR3 sequence reads: CASSQVGNANTGELFF.

This chain joins TRBV5-1 and TRBJ1-2; absent DNA, TCRdb's TRBD1 call cannot be checked. From germline, CDR1 is SGHRS and CDR2 YFSETQ. This CDR3 contains 13 residues. The CDR3 is CASSTTGGSGYTF.

The chain joins TRBV5-1 to TRBJ1-1; the TRBD1 assignment by TCRdb is unverifiable without DNA. The CDR3 sequence is 14 residues long. The germline V gene has CDR1 SGHRS and CDR2 YFSETQ. CDR3 loop: CASSLGQGLTEAFF.

This rearrangement joins TRBV2 to TRBJ2-2; the D gene TCRdb calls, TRBD2, cannot be checked with no DNA. The germline V gene encodes CDR1 SNHLY and CDR2 FYNNEI. This CDR3 spans 14 amino acids. The CDR3 sequence: CASLSRLDTGELFF. Complete variable domain (other parts from reference TRBV2 and TRBJ2-2): EPEVTQTPSHQVTQMGQEVILRCVPISNHLYFYWYRQILGQKVEFLVSFYNNEISEKSEIFDDQFSVERPDGSNFTLKIRSTKLEDSAMYFCASLSRLDTGELFFGEGSRLTVL.

V and J are TRBV4-2 and TRBJ2-7; the TRBD2 assignment by TCRdb is unverifiable without DNA. Germline CDR1 is LGHNA and CDR2 is YNFKEQ. There are 17 residues in the CDR3. This CDR3 is CASSQDGGGILSYEQYF.

This sequence joins TRBV5-1 and TRBJ2-3; TCRdb's D gene call, TRBD1, goes unchecked for lack of DNA. Germline CDR1 SGHRS, CDR2 YFSETQ. This CDR3 is built from 15 residues. CDR3 region: CASSTRGRSTDTQYF. The complete variable domain, with remaining parts taken from reference TRBV5-1 and TRBJ2-3, reads KAGVTQTPRYLIKTRGQQVTLSCSPISGHRSVSWYQQTPGQGLQFLFEYFSETQRNKGNFPGRFSGRQFSNSRSEMNVSTLELGDSALYLCASSTRGRSTDTQYFGPGTRLTVL.